This passage covers 32 T cell receptor beta chains from one sample sequenced in a study of Tregs in tolerant kidney transplant recipients. Here immunoSEQ multiplex PCR was the method, and the copy in TCRdb shows in-frame clones only, minus some. The sample shows under 300,000 clones, 84% of them seen only once. Sequenced input: CD4+ T cells from blood. The receptors were gathered from a human donor in good health.

The rearrangement links TRBV5-1 to TRBJ1-6; no clear D gene. The germline CDR1 and CDR2 sequences are SGHRS and YFSETQ. The CDR3 covers 13 residues. V dropped 0 bases and J dropped 7 bases, with 5 bases sitting between them. In nucleotides, the CDR3 is TGCGCCAGCAGCTTGGATCGAAATTCACCCCTCCACTTT. This gives the protein CASSLDRNSPLHF.

The rearrangement joins TRBV4-1 to TRBJ1-1; TRBD1 aligns across 7 bases. CDR1 MGHRA and CDR2 YSYEKL come from the germline V gene. This CDR3 contains 17 residues. Trimming took 0 bases from V and 0 from J; bases not matched to a gene: 7. The DNA of the CDR3 is TGCGCCAGCAGCCAAGATAGTCGGGGACAGATGAACACTGAAGCTTTCTTT. Its protein is CASSQDSRGQMNTEAFF.

CDR3 sequence (DNA): TGTGCCAGCAGTTACCTGGCAAGAACTACTGAAGCTTTCTTT. Residues: CASSYLARTTEAFF. The chain carries TRBV6-5 and TRBJ1-1; D not resolved. V was cut by 2 bases and J by 5 bases, with 12 bases left in between. CDR1 and CDR2 (germline): MNHEY, SVGAGI. The CDR3 is made up of 14 amino acids.

A word on this clone: The same CDR3 also results from other DNA sequences found in this sample. This chain joins TRBV5-6 and TRBJ1-2; no firm D call. V was trimmed by 0 bases and J by 2 bases, leaving 5 bases between them. Germline V gene data show CDR1 as SGHDT and CDR2 as YYEEEE. The length of the CDR3 is 13 residues. CDR3 nucleotides: TGTGCCAGCAGCTTGGGCAGGAACTATGGCTACACCTTC. This translates into CASSLGRNYGYTF.

This clone was seen just once. V and J are TRBV18 and TRBJ2-7, with 9 positions matching TRBD1. The CDR3 loop spans 17 amino acids. Trimming removed 6 bases from V and 0 bases from J; junction bases left unmatched: 12. CDR1 KGHSH and CDR2 LQKENI come from the germline V gene. Written as DNA, the CDR3 is TGTGCCAGCTCCCCAGGAGCGCCGGGACAGGGCTCCTACGAGCAGTACTTC. Protein: CASSPGAPGQGSYEQYF.

The chain links TRBV19 to TRBJ1-5, with D perhaps TRBD1 (5 bases). Trimming took 5 bases from V and 7 from J, leaving 15 bases between them. The CDR3 totals 14 residues. Germline values: CDR1 LNHDA, CDR2 SQIVND (reference sequence). The CDR3 bases are TGTGCCAGTAGTTCCCAGGGAATTAGGCAGCCCCAGCATTTT. It is translated as CASSSQGIRQPQHF.

Details on this clone: Other DNA sequences in this sample translate to the same CDR3. The gene calls are TRBV4-1 and TRBJ2-5; D may correspond to TRBD1 or TRBD2 (6 bases each). Trimming removed 0 bases from V and 5 bases from J, with 10 bases in between. CDR1 and CDR2 from the germline V gene are MGHRA and YSYEKL. There are 14 residues in the CDR3. In nucleotides, the CDR3 is TGCGCCAGCAGCCAAGATCGAGGGGGGGAGACCCAGTACTTC. Its protein product is CASSQDRGGETQYF.

The V call is TRBV11-2, the J call TRBJ1-1; tentatively, D is TRBD1 (5 bases). Trimming removed 2 bases from V and 2 bases from J, with 9 bases in between. The CDR3 covers 14 residues. The germline gives CDR1 SGHAT, CDR2 FQNNGV. The CDR3 nucleotides are TGTGCCAGCAGCTTACGCCAGGGTAACACTGAAGCTTTCTTT. It translates to CASSLRQGNTEAFF. The full variable domain, its missing parts supplied by reference TRBV11-2 and TRBJ1-1, is EAGVAQSPRYKIIEKRQSVAFWCNPISGHATLYWYQQILGQGPKLLIQFQNNGVVDDSQLPKDRFSAERLKGVDSTLKIQPAKLEDSAVYLCASSLRQGNTEAFFGQGTRLTVV.

This chain joins TRBV6-5 and TRBJ1-2; D is uncertain. Germline CDR1 and CDR2: MNHEY and SVGAGI. This CDR3 region has 13 residues. Trimming took 6 bases from V and 2 from J, leaving 10 bases between them. The CDR3 nucleotides are TGTGCCAGCAGGACCGTCTGGAACTATGGCTACACCTTC. Translating it yields CASRTVWNYGYTF.

The V gene is TRBV29-1, the J gene TRBJ1-5, with D possibly TRBD1 on 5 matching bases. This CDR3 has 14 amino acids. V shed 6 bases and J shed 9 bases, with 21 bases lying between them. Per the germline V gene, CDR1 is SQVTM and CDR2 is ANQGSEA. The CDR3 spells CSVVTSQGVGPQHF. DNA for the CDR3: TGCAGCGTCGTAACGTCCCAGGGAGTGGGGCCCCAGCATTTT.

This chain connects TRBV25-1 to TRBJ1-2; D possibly corresponds to TRBD1 (6 bases). V was trimmed by 5 bases and J by 4 bases, leaving 17 bases between them. Germline V gene sequence: CDR1 MGHDK, CDR2 SYGVNS. The CDR3 spans 15 residues. DNA of the CDR3: TGTGCCAGCAGTACCGCCCGCAGGGGAAGCTATGGCTACACCTTC. Its translation is CASSTARRGSYGYTF.

The chain uses TRBV19 and TRBJ1-6; 10 nucleotides align to TRBD1. The CDR3 is 16 residues long. The V and J ends lost 3 bases and 7 bases, in that order; junction bases with no gene match: 6. Germline V lookup: CDR1 LNHDA, CDR2 SQIVND (reference sequence). CDR3 sequence (DNA): TGTGCCAGTAGTATGGGCTCGGGACAGGGGAATTCACCCCTCCACTTT. Protein: CASSMGSGQGNSPLHF.

This rearrangement joins TRBV25-1 to TRBJ1-1; D is unclear. Germline CDR1 MGHDK, CDR2 SYGVNS. V was trimmed by 0 bases and J by 11 bases, leaving 7 bases between them. This CDR3 contains 11 residues. The CDR3 reads CASSEYREAFF. CDR3 in DNA: TGTGCCAGCAGTGAATATAGGGAGGCTTTCTTT.

This chain uses TRBV30 with TRBJ1-1; no clear D gene. The V end was cut by 1 base, the J end by 0 bases, with 15 bases between. The CDR3 totals 16 residues. The germline CDR1 and CDR2 sequences are GTSNPN and SVGIG (reference sequence). CDR3 sequence: CAWSARGGLMNTEAFF. The CDR3 DNA follows: TGTGCCTGGAGTGCCCGGGGAGGCCTCATGAACACTGAAGCTTTCTTT.

The chain employs TRBV30 and TRBJ1-3; D uncertain. Trimming took 0 bases from V and 0 from J, leaving 12 bases between them. Germline V gene sequence: CDR1 GTSNPN, CDR2 SVGIG (reference sequence). The CDR3 spans 16 residues. CDR3 in DNA: TGTGCCTGGAGTGTACCCCGAACCTCCTCTGGAAACACCATATATTTT. It yields the protein CAWSVPRTSSGNTIYF. Full variable domain (outside the CDR3, taken from reference TRBV30 and TRBJ1-3): SQTIHQWPATLVQPVGSPLSLECTVEGTSNPNLYWYRQAAGRGLQLLFYSVGIGQISSEVPQNLSASRPQDRQFILSSKKLLLSDSGFYLCAWSVPRTSSGNTIYFGEGSWLTVV.

The chain links TRBV16 to TRBJ2-7; 10 bases are shared with TRBD2. The CDR3 has 15 residues. Per germline, CDR1 KGHSY and CDR2 FQNENV. Trimming took 1 base from V and 2 from J; bases not matched to a gene: 2. This CDR3 is CASSQYLAGAYEQYF. CDR3 nucleotide sequence: TGTGCCAGCAGCCAATACCTAGCGGGGGCCTACGAGCAGTACTTC.

CDR3 region: CASSLIVDSEAFF. CDR3 coding DNA: TGCGCCAGCAGCTTGATTGTGGATTCTGAAGCTTTCTTT. This chain uses TRBV5-1 with TRBJ1-1; unclear D gene. This CDR3 region has 13 residues. The V end was cut by 1 base, the J end by 6 bases, with 10 bases between. Germline CDR1 and CDR2: SGHRS and YFSETQ.

In its sample, this clone was seen a few times. Additional DNA sequences in this sample encode the identical CDR3. V usage is TRBV2 and J usage is TRBJ2-2; no definite D call. The CDR3 totals 13 residues. Per germline, CDR1 SNHLY and CDR2 FYNNEI. V lost 8 bases and J lost 4, with 11 bases in between. The CDR3 region is CASGRSPTGELFF. The DNA of the CDR3 is TGTGCCAGCGGTCGGAGCCCCACCGGGGAGCTGTTTTTT. Full variable domain (outside the CDR3, taken from reference TRBV2 and TRBJ2-2): EPEVTQTPSHQVTQMGQEVILRCVPISNHLYFYWYRQILGQKVEFLVSFYNNEISEKSEIFDDQFSVERPDGSNFTLKIRSTKLEDSAMYFCASGRSPTGELFFGEGSRLTVL.

The V gene is TRBV7-8, the J gene TRBJ2-1; TRBD2 matches at 9 bases. Trimming at V came to 1 base and at J to 7 bases, leaving 14 bases not matched to a gene. Germline CDR1 is SGHVS and CDR2 is FQNEAQ. CDR3 length: 18 residues. CDR3 nucleotide sequence: TGTGCCAGCAGCTTAGTAAGGTTTAGCGGGAGAGGGGGTAATGAGCAGTTCTTC. The encoded protein is CASSLVRFSGRGGNEQFF. Full variable domain (missing parts from reference TRBV7-8 and TRBJ2-1): GAGVSQSPRYKVAKRGQDVALRCDPISGHVSLFWYQQALGQGPEFLTYFQNEAQLDKSGLPSDRFFAERPEGSVSTLKIQRTQQEDSAVYLCASSLVRFSGRGGNEQFFGPGTRLTVL.

The chain recombines TRBV4-1 with TRBJ2-1, with 10 positions matching TRBD1. Germline V CDR1 and CDR2: MGHRA, YSYEKL. Losses at the gene ends were 4 bases for V and 8 bases for J; bases not matched to a gene: 14. There are 17 residues in the CDR3. In DNA form, the CDR3 reads TGCGCCAGCAGCCCAGGACCGGGACAGGGGCTCGGGGATGAGCAGTTCTTC. Translation: CASSPGPGQGLGDEQFF.

The V call is TRBV4-1, the J call TRBJ2-7; D possibly uses TRBD1 or TRBD2 (6 bases each). Germline CDR1 reads MGHRA; CDR2 reads YSYEKL. The CDR3 consists of 16 residues. V lost 0 bases, J lost 3 bases, and 15 bases lay in between. CDR3 in amino acids: CASSQDLGGVGYEQYF. CDR3 DNA sequence: TGCGCCAGCAGCCAAGATTTGGGGGGCGTAGGCTACGAGCAGTACTTC.

The chain couples TRBV7-9 to TRBJ1-2; 10 bases fit TRBD1. The CDR3 covers 14 residues. CDR1 is SEHNR and CDR2 is FQNEAQ in the germline V gene (reference sequence). Trimming took 4 bases from V and 9 from J; bases not matched to a gene: 8. DNA for the CDR3: TGTGCCAGCAGCTCCCAGGGACAGGGGATAAGCTACACCTTC. This gives the protein CASSSQGQGISYTF.

This chain connects TRBV18 to TRBJ2-3; unclear D gene. Trimming pared 6 bases from V and 2 bases from J, leaving 9 bases between. Per germline, CDR1 KGHSH and CDR2 LQKENI. The CDR3 is 13 amino acids. The CDR3 DNA reads as TGTGCCAGCTCGCGAGCCCCCACAGATACGCAGTATTTT. Its protein product is CASSRAPTDTQYF.

The genes are TRBV18 and TRBJ2-1, with a tentative D call TRBD2 (5 bases). The CDR3 is 15 residues long. The ends were cut back, 1 base at V and 8 bases at J, with 15 bases in the middle. The germline gives CDR1 KGHSH, CDR2 LQKENI. The CDR3 loop is CASSPREPLTDEQFF. As DNA, the CDR3 is TGTGCCAGCTCACCACGGGAGCCGTTAACGGATGAGCAGTTCTTC.

The chain has TRBV7-2 and TRBJ2-2; 7 bases match TRBD1. This CDR3 has 13 residues. Germline-derived CDR1 and CDR2 are SGHTA and FQGNSA. Trimming at V came to 11 bases and at J to 4 bases, leaving 7 bases not matched to a gene. This chain's CDR3 is CAGSGQLTGELFF. The CDR3 bases are TGTGCCGGATCGGGACAGCTCACCGGGGAGCTGTTTTTT.

The rearrangement links TRBV15 to TRBJ1-2, with a possible D match to TRBD1 (5 bases). Looked up from germline, CDR1 is LNHNV and CDR2 is YYDKDF (reference sequence). Between the trimmed V and J ends, which lost 0 bases and 4 bases, there was a span of 12 bases. The CDR3 spans 15 residues. The CDR3 loop reads CATSRDRRVGYGYTF. The CDR3 DNA reads TGTGCCACCAGCAGAGATCGCAGGGTGGGCTATGGCTACACCTTC.

This clone was counted once. The chain couples TRBV5-1 to TRBJ2-5; D perhaps matches TRBD1 (6 bases). Trimming took off 4 bases at V and 5 bases at J, with 12 bases between the two ends. The CDR3 is made up of 13 amino acids. Germline V gene sequence: CDR1 SGHRS, CDR2 YFSETQ. CDR3 amino acids: CASSNTGSETQYF. In DNA form, the CDR3 reads TGCGCCAGCAGCAATACAGGGTCGGAGACCCAGTACTTC.

This clone was counted between two and nine times. This chain joins TRBV5-1 and TRBJ1-2; D is unclear. Germline V gives CDR1 SGHRS, CDR2 YFSETQ. The CDR3 extends over 13 amino acids. V was clipped by 6 bases and J by 6 bases, with 15 bases between them. The CDR3 protein is CASTSAYKDGYTF. The CDR3 nucleotides are TGCGCCAGCACCTCAGCTTATAAGGATGGCTACACCTTC.

The V and J genes are TRBV18 and TRBJ2-5; no firm D call. V dropped 6 bases and J dropped 2 bases, with 7 bases sitting between them. CDR3 size: 12 residues. Looked up from germline, CDR1 is KGHSH and CDR2 is LQKENI. CDR3 DNA sequence: TGTGCCAGCTCCTCAGGACAAGAGACCCAGTACTTC. Protein sequence: CASSSGQETQYF.

The V call is TRBV7-9, the J call TRBJ2-1; no firm D call. Germline-derived CDR1 and CDR2 are SEHNR and FQNEAQ (reference sequence). CDR3 size: 15 residues. The V gene lost 2 bases and the J gene lost 4 bases, with 12 bases spanning the gap. CDR3 coding DNA: TGTGCCAGCAGCTTATCCGTGGTAGTGTACAATGAGCAGTTCTTC. Protein sequence: CASSLSVVVYNEQFF.

This clone was seen a handful of times. J is TRBJ2-2 and V is TRBV2; D possibly corresponds to TRBD1 (6 bases). The CDR3 has 15 amino acids. The germline V gene has CDR1 SNHLY and CDR2 FYNNEI. Deletions cut 7 bases from V and 0 bases from J, with 12 bases between. CDR3 nucleotides: TGTGCCAGCAAAAATGACAGGACGAACACCGGGGAGCTGTTTTTT. It encodes CASKNDRTNTGELFF.

This clone was counted a few times. The chain recombines TRBV19 with TRBJ1-1; possibly TRBD1 for D (5 bases). The CDR3 runs 18 residues. V was cut by 6 bases and J by 0 bases, with 23 bases left in between. Germline lookup yields CDR1 LNHDA and CDR2 SQIVND (reference sequence). CDR3 DNA sequence: TGTGCCAGTAGGGACGGGATGGGGGTGCCCGCCTTGAACACTGAAGCTTTCTTT. It codes for CASRDGMGVPALNTEAFF.